This record looks at one TCR beta chain sequence and its context. Its antigen is still unknown. Produced via immunoSEQ multiplex PCR; TCRdb's table is partial and in-frame only. The sample shows approximately 25,000 clones, 77% of them seen only once. The data were obtained in a study of a mutant IDH1 vaccine in newly diagnosed glioma. The overall study: Initiation of the vaccine course occurred 4-6 weeks after radiotherapy alone, or alongside temozolomide cycles. Treated patients showed a male proportion of roughly 60%, a female proportion of 37.5%, and a mean age of around 39 years. The study's findings and limits: Pseudoprogression looked unconnected to shifts in top peripheral T cell clonotypes.

Time point defined: week 5, during vaccination. With topical imiquimod, each dose of the vaccine consisted of 300 ug of mutant IDH1 20-mer peptide. Germline V lookup: CDR1 MNHEY, CDR2 SVGAGI. The CDR3 loop spans 16 amino acids. With 2 bases clipped from V and 2 bases from J, the junction kept 0 bases outside the gene matches. Here the sequenced sample was PBMCs, taken from a glioma patient whose treatment included an IDH1 peptide vaccine. This sequence joins TRBV6-5 and TRBJ2-6, with 10 bases matching TRBD1. This receptor was obtained from a man aged 35 to 55 with glioma. The CDR3 nucleotides are TGTGCCAGCAGTTACGGGACAGGGGCTGGGGCCAACGTCCTGACTTTC. It specifies CASSYGTGAGANVLTF.